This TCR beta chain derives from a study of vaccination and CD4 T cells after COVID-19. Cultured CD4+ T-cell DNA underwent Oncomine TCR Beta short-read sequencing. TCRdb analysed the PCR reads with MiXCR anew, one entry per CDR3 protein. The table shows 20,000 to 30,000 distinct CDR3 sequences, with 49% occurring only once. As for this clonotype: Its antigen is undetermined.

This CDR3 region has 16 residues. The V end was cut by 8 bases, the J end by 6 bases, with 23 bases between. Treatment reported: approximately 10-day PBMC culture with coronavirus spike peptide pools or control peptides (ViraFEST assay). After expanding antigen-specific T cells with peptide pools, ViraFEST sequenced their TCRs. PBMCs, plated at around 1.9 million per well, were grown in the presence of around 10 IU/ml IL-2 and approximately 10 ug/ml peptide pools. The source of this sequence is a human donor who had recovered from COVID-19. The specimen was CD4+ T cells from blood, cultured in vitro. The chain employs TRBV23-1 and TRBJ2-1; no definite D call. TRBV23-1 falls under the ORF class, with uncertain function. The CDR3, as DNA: TGCGCCAGCTCTTGCTTCGAGGAACCTATTGGCAATGAGCAGTTCTTC. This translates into CASSCFEEPIGNEQFF.